One sample yielded the 8 T cell receptor beta chains listed below, sequenced in a study of blood T cell repertoires in COVID-19. Clones were sequenced by immunoSEQ multiplex PCR, and TCRdb holds only the in-frame ones, with some missing. The repertoire holds about 170,000 clones, around 87% seen once, with approximately 3.3% in the top ten. Sequencing input: peripheral blood. The source of these receptors is a man aged 18 to 29 with active or convalescent COVID-19.

The CDR3 DNA sequence: TGTGCCAGCGGCAAGTCTTCCCACATCACCGGGGAGCTGTTTTTT. This sequence encodes CASGKSSHITGELFF. V usage is TRBV6-5 and J usage is TRBJ2-2; D is unclear. V dropped 8 bases and J dropped 4 bases, with 17 bases sitting between them. CDR3 length: 15 amino acids. Germline assignment: CDR1 MNHEY and CDR2 SVGAGI.

The chain uses TRBV7-2 and TRBJ2-1; the D is unclear. This CDR3 region has 13 residues. V shed 4 bases and J shed 3 bases, with 7 bases lying between them. Germline V CDR1 and CDR2: SGHTA, FQGNSA. CDR3 bases: TGTGCCAGCAGCTCAGACTTCTACAATGAGCAGTTCTTC. It codes for CASSSDFYNEQFF.

The J gene is TRBJ1-1, the V gene TRBV28; the D gene is possibly TRBD1 (6 bases). This CDR3 is 14 amino acids long. V dropped 6 bases and J dropped 0 bases, with 11 bases sitting between them. CDR1 is MDHEN, CDR2 SYDVKM, per germline. CDR3 residues: CASRNRDMNTEAFF. The CDR3 DNA is TGTGCCAGCAGGAACAGGGACATGAACACTGAAGCTTTCTTT.

The table lists this clone with a few counts. This specimen includes other DNA sequences encoding the same CDR3. The chain recombines TRBV29-1 with TRBJ1-2; TRBD1 agrees at 12 bases. Trimming took 6 bases from V and 4 from J; bases not matched to a gene: 3. The CDR3 spans 13 residues. Germline CDR1 and CDR2: SQVTM and ANQGSEA. This CDR3 reads CSVGTGGLYGYTF. The CDR3, as DNA: TGCAGCGTGGGGACAGGGGGCCTCTATGGCTACACCTTC.

This chain uses TRBV29-1 with TRBJ2-1; unclear D gene. CDR1 and CDR2 (germline): SQVTM, ANQGSEA. This CDR3 comprises 13 residues. Trimming cost V 6 bases and J 0 bases, with 9 bases left between them. In nucleotides, the CDR3 is TGCAGCGTGCAACTAAGCTCCTACAATGAGCAGTTCTTC. Protein sequence: CSVQLSSYNEQFF.

V gene TRBV14 combines with J gene TRBJ1-2; D unclear. This CDR3 region has 13 residues. Germline assignment: CDR1 SGHDN and CDR2 FVKESK. V was clipped by 0 bases and J by 2 bases, with 4 bases between them. The chain's CDR3 is CASSQDVNYGYTF. In DNA form, the CDR3 reads TGTGCCAGCAGCCAAGACGTGAACTATGGCTACACCTTC.

This chain links TRBV27 with TRBJ2-1; TRBD1 aligns across 7 bases. The germline gives CDR1 MNHEY, CDR2 SMNVEV (reference sequence). This CDR3 has 17 residues. The V and J ends lost 7 bases and 0 bases, in that order; junction bases with no gene match: 12. CDR3 in amino acids: CASTLSGQPRSYNEQFF. As DNA, the CDR3 is TGTGCCAGCACCCTATCGGGACAGCCTCGCTCCTACAATGAGCAGTTCTTC.

This chain links TRBV29-1 with TRBJ2-7; D is possibly TRBD1 (5 bases). Trimming left V 6 bases short and J 2 bases short, with 17 bases between. Germline V CDR1 and CDR2: SQVTM, ANQGSEA. The CDR3 is made up of 14 amino acids. CDR3 loop: CSVNNWGRAYEQYF. As DNA, the CDR3 is TGCAGCGTAAATAACTGGGGCCGGGCCTACGAGCAGTACTTC.